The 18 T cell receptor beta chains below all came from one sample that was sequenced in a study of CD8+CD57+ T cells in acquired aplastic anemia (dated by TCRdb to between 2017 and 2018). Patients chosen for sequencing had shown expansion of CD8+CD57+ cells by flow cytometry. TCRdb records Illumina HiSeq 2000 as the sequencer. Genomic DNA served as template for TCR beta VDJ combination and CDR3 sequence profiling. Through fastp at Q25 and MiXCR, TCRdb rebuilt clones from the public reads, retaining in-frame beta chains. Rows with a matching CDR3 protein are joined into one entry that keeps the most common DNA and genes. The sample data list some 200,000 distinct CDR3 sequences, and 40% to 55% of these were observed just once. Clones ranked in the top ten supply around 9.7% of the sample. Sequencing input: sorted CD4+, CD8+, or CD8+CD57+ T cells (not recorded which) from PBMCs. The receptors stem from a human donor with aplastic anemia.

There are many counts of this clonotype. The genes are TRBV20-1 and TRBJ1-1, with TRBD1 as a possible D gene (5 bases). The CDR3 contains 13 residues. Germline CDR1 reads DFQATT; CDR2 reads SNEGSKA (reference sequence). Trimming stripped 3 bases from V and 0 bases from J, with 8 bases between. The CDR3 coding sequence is TGCAGTGCTAGGGACAAAATGAACACTGAAGCTTTCTTT. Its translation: CSARDKMNTEAFF.

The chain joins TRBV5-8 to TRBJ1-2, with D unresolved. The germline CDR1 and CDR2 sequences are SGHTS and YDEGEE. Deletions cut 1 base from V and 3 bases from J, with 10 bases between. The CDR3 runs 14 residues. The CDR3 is CASSLKKQDYGYTF. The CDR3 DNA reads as TGTGCCAGCAGCTTGAAGAAGCAGGACTATGGCTACACCTTC.

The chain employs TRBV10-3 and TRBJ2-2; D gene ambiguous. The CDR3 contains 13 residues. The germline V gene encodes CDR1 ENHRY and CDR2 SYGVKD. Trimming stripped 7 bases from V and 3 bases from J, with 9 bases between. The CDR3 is CAIMWSDTGELFF. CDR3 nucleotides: TGTGCCATCATGTGGTCAGACACCGGGGAGCTGTTTTTT.

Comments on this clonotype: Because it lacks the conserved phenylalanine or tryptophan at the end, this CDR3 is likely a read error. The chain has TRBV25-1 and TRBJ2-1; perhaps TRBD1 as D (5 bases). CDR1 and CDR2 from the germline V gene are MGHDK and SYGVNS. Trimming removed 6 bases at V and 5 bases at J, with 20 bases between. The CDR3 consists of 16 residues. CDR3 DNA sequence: TGTGCCAGCAGCCAAGTCCGGTGGGGCACCGACAATGAGCAGTTCCTC. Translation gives CASSQVRWGTDNEQFL.

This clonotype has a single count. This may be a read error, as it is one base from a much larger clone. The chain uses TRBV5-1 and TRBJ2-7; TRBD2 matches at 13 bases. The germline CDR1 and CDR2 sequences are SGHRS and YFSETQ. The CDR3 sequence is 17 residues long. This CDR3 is CASSLVAGLAGSYDQYF. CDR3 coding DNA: TGCGCCAGCAGCTTGGTTGCGGGACTAGCGGGATCATACGATCAGTACTTC.

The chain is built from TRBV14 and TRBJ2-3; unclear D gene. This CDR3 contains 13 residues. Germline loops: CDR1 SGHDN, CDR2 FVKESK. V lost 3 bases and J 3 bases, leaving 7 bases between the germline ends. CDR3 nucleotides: TGTGCCAGCAGCCAGGTTGGGACAGATACGCAGTATTTT. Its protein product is CASSQVGTDTQYF.

In nucleotides, the CDR3 is TGTGCCAGCAGCCAAGAAGGGACAGTCTCCTACGAGCAGTACTTC. It is translated as CASSQEGTVSYEQYF. V gene TRBV4-2 combines with J gene TRBJ2-7; TRBD1 aligns across 7 bases. Germline V CDR1 and CDR2: LGHNA, YNFKEQ. V trimming: 0 bases; J trimming: 0 bases; junction bases outside the gene matches: 2. CDR3 length: 15 residues.

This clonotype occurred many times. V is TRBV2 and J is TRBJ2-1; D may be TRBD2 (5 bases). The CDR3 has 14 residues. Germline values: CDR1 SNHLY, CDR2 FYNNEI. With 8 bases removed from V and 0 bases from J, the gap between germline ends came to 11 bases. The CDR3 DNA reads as TGTGCCAGCGCTCAAGGGAGCTCCTACAATGAGCAGTTCTTC. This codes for CASAQGSSYNEQFF.

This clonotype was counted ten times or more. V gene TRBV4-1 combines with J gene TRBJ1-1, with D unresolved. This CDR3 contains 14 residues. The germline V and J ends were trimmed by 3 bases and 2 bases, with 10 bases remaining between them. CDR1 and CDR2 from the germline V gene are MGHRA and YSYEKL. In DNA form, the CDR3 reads TGCGCCAGCAGCCATGAGAGCGTTAACACTGAAGCTTTCTTT. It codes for CASSHESVNTEAFF.

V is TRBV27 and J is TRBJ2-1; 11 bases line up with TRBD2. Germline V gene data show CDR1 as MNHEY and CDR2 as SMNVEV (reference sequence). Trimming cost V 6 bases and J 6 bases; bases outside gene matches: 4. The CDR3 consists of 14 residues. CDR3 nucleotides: TGTGCCAGCAGAATAGCGGGGGGGAGCAATGAGCAGTTCTTC. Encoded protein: CASRIAGGSNEQFF.

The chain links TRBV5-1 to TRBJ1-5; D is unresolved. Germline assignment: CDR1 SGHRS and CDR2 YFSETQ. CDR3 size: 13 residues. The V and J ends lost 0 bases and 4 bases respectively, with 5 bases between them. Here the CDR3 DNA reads TGCGCCAGCAGCTTGGGGGAGAATCAGCCCCAGCATTTT. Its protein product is CASSLGENQPQHF.

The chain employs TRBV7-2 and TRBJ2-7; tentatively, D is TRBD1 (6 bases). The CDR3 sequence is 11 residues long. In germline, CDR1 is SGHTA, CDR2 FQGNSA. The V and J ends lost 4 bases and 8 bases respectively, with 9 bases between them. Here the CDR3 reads CASSSGQKQYF. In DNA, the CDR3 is TGTGCCAGCAGCTCCGGACAGAAGCAGTACTTC.

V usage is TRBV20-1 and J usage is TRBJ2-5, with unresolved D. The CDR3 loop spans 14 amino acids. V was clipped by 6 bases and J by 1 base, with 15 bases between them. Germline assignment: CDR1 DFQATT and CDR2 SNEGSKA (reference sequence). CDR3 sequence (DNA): TGCAGTGCCCCCGACGCCCGGACCCAAGAGACCCAGTACTTC. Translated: CSAPDARTQETQYF.

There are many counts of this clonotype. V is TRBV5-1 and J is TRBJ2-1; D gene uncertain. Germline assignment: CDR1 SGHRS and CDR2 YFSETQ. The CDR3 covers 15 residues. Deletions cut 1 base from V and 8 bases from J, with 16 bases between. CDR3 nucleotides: TGCGCCAGCAGCTTGACGGCGGCCAGGATCGATGAGCAGTTCTTC. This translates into CASSLTAARIDEQFF.

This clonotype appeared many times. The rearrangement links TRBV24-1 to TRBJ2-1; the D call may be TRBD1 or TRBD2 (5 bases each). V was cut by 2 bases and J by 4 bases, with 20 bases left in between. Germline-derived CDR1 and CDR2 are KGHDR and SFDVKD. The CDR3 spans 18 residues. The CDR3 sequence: CATSDSTGRQGIYNEQFF. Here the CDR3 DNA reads TGTGCCACCAGTGATTCAACGGGAAGGCAGGGAATTTACAATGAGCAGTTCTTC.

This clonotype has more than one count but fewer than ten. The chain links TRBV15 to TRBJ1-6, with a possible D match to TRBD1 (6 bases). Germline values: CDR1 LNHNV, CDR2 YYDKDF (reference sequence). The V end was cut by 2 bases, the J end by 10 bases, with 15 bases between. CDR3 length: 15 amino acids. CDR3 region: CATSRIVQGKSPLHF. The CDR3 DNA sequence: TGTGCCACCAGCAGAATAGTACAGGGCAAATCACCCCTCCACTTT.

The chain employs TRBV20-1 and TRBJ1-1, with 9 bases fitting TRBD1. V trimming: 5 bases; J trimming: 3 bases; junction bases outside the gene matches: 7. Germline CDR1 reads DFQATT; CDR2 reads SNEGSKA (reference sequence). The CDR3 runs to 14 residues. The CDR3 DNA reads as TGCAGTGCTCTTGACAGGGGGAGGGACACTGAAGCTTTCTTT. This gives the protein CSALDRGRDTEAFF.

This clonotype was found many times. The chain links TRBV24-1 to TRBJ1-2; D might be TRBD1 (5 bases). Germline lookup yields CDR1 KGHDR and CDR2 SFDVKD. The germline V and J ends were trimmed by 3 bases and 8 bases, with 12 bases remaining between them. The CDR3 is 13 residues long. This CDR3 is CATSDLQGKGYTF. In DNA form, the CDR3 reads TGTGCCACCAGTGATCTCCAGGGTAAGGGCTACACCTTC.